The present T cell receptor beta chain was sequenced within a study of cytomegalovirus exposure and HLA in healthy donors. General study findings and limits: Because they were indistinguishable, some V segments, including TRBV6-2 and TRBV6-3, were excluded. Listed as cytomegalovirus-associated were about 160 TCR beta chains.

The PCR was carried out with 60 Vbeta primers and 13 Jbeta primers. The table came from immunoSEQ multiplex PCR; TCRdb's copy has only in-frame clones and leaves some out. The data hold 140,000 or so clones, with 84% observed a single time. Each of the donors was a healthy bone marrow donor. Germline V lookup: CDR1 ENHRY, CDR2 SYGVKD. The V segment lost 2 bases and the J segment 0 bases; nucleotides outside the gene matches: 5. The CDR3 spans 16 residues. Comments on this clone: Its target is not known.

V usage is TRBV10-3 and J usage is TRBJ2-3; 7 bases fit TRBD1. The TCR was taken from a boy aged 2-9 years in good health and CMV-seronegative. Sequencing was done on a sample of PBMCs. The DNA for the CDR3 is TGTGCCATCAGTGAGAACAGGGGCGGCAGCACAGATACGCAGTATTTT. This gives the protein CAISENRGGSTDTQYF.